The 27 T cell receptor delta chains below all came from one sample that was sequenced in a study of Vδ1+ human thymocytes. Study observations and caveats: Highly polyclonal TRG and TRD repertoires with Gaussian CDR3 length distributions appeared in thymus.

Their recognized antigens are unknown. Sequences come from RNA converted to cDNA by reverse transcription. The CDR3 regions were amplified by multiplex PCR from V-gene primers to a constant-region primer. TCRdb re-processed the multiplex PCR reads using CATT. This sample has about 58,000 delta-chain clones, with over 12% found just once. Sequences were obtained from Vdelta1+ gamma-delta thymocytes from the thymus. Indicated subset: FACS-sorted CD3+ TCRalphabeta- TCRVdelta1+ TCRVdelta2- thymocytes. The receptors come from a girl under three years old who had congenital heart surgery.

This clone was seen a handful of times. This chain connects TRDV1 to TRDJ1; D is perhaps TRDD3 (5 bases). V was clipped by 0 bases and J by 2 bases, with 10 bases between them. From germline, CDR1 is TSWWSYY and CDR2 QGS. The length of the CDR3 is 15 residues. The CDR3 spells CALGELMGRTDKLIF. In nucleotides, the CDR3 is TGTGCTCTTGGGGAACTTATGGGGAGGACCGATAAACTCATCTTT.

The V call is TRDV1, the J call TRDJ1; tentative D call: TRDD2 (6 bases). V shed 5 bases and J shed 0 bases, with 40 bases lying between them. Germline assignment: CDR1 TSWWSYY and CDR2 QGS. The CDR3 extends over 24 amino acids. CDR3 nucleotide sequence: TGTGCTCTTGGGAACCCCCTTCCCACCCCTTTTTGGGTCTCAAAAGGGGAGTACACCGATAAACTCATCTTT. Translation gives CALGNPLPTPFWVSKGEYTDKLIF.

Only a few counts were recorded for this clone. The chain links TRDV1 to TRDJ1, with 8 bases aligning to TRDD3. There are 23 residues in the CDR3. Trimming at V came to 2 bases and at J to 0 bases, leaving 26 bases not matched to a gene. Germline CDR1 is TSWWSYY and CDR2 is QGS. The CDR3 bases are TGTGCTCTTGGGGAAGTGACCTACTACCCTTACTCGGGGATACCAAATTACACCGATAAACTCATCTTT. It is translated as CALGEVTYYPYSGIPNYTDKLIF.

The chain has TRDV1 and TRDJ1; D remains ambiguous. Germline values: CDR1 TSWWSYY, CDR2 QGS. With 0 bases removed from V and 0 bases from J, the gap between germline ends came to 8 bases. The length of the CDR3 is 15 residues. The CDR3 DNA reads as TGTGCTCTTGGGGAACTCTGCACGTACACCGATAAACTCATCTTT. As protein: CALGELCTYTDKLIF.

This clone was detected only a few times. The chain joins TRDV1 to TRDJ1, with TRDD3 identical over 10 bases. Per the germline V gene, CDR1 is TSWWSYY and CDR2 is QGS. V gave up 0 bases and J gave up 1 base; unmatched junction bases: 8. The CDR3 extends over 18 amino acids. The CDR3 here is CALGELWRGDTGTDKLIF. The CDR3 DNA is TGTGCTCTTGGGGAACTATGGAGGGGGGATACGGGCACCGATAAACTCATCTTT.

Comments on this clone: Compared with germline, one end of the junction differs, possibly owing to a read error. The chain couples TRDV1 to TRDJ1, with 7 bases fitting TRDD2. Per the germline V gene, CDR1 is TSWWSYY and CDR2 is QGS. The length of the CDR3 is 15 residues. The CDR3 DNA reads as TGTGCTCTTGGGGAGGTTCCTACAAGGGCCGATAGACTCATCTTT. It translates to CALGEVPTRADRLIF.

The rearrangement uses TRDV1 and TRDJ1, with D perhaps matching TRDD3 (5 bases). CDR1 and CDR2 from the germline V gene are TSWWSYY and QGS. The CDR3 is 18 amino acids. Trimming removed 6 bases at V and 0 bases at J, with 23 bases between. The CDR3 sequence is CALGPAGGPHRYTDKLIF. Written as DNA, the CDR3 is TGTGCTCTTGGCCCTGCAGGGGGGCCCCACAGATACACCGATAAACTCATCTTT.

This chain joins TRDV1 and TRDJ1; D possibly corresponds to TRDD3 (5 bases). Germline-derived CDR1 and CDR2 are TSWWSYY and QGS. The CDR3 loop spans 17 amino acids. V lost 2 bases to trimming and J lost 0 bases, with 16 bases between them. The CDR3 sequence is CALGEKGGPTYTDKLIF. The CDR3, as DNA: TGTGCTCTTGGGGAAAAGGGGGGGCCCACGTACACCGATAAACTCATCTTT.

The V gene is TRDV1, the J gene TRDJ1; no clear D gene. V was cut by 2 bases and J by 0 bases, with 13 bases left in between. The CDR3 consists of 16 residues. Germline V CDR1 and CDR2: TSWWSYY, QGS. DNA for the CDR3: TGTGCTCTTGGGGAATCCCTGGCCTCGTACACCGATAAACTCATCTTT. Translating it yields CALGESLASYTDKLIF.

This chain joins TRDV1 and TRDJ1; a possible D gene is TRDD3 (6 bases). Germline V lookup: CDR1 TSWWSYY, CDR2 QGS. Trimming removed 5 bases at V and 0 bases at J, with 37 bases between. CDR3 length: 23 amino acids. The DNA of the CDR3 is TGTGCTCTTGGGAACTGGGACCGCTTCGTGGCCCGGTTCGGATTGGGCTACACCGATAAACTCATCTTT. Its protein product is CALGNWDRFVARFGLGYTDKLIF.

This clone was observed a few times. The gene calls are TRDV1 and TRDJ1, with 9 bases matching TRDD3. The CDR3 totals 17 residues. V lost 9 bases and J lost 0; bases outside the gene matches: 14. CDR1 TSWWSYY and CDR2 QGS come from the germline V gene. The CDR3 loop reads CALTLLGDTPHTDKLIF. The CDR3 bases are TGTGCTCTGACCTTACTGGGGGACACTCCCCACACCGATAAACTCATCTTT.

This clone was seen more than once but under ten times. The J gene is TRDJ1, the V gene TRDV1, with TRDD3 identical over 9 bases. The CDR3 extends over 18 amino acids. The V gene end was trimmed by 0 bases and the J gene end by 3 bases; junction bases not matched to a gene: 11. CDR1 TSWWSYY and CDR2 QGS come from the germline V gene. CDR3: CALGELHRMGDNPDKLIF. CDR3 bases: TGTGCTCTTGGGGAACTACACCGGATGGGGGATAATCCCGATAAACTCATCTTT.

A few counts support this clone. V is TRDV1 and J is TRDJ1; the D is unclear. This CDR3 comprises 16 residues. CDR1 is TSWWSYY and CDR2 is QGS in the germline V gene. The ends were cut back, 1 base at V and 0 bases at J, with 12 bases in the middle. CDR3 coding DNA: TGTGCTCTTGGGGAACGCCCTCCACGCTACACCGATAAACTCATCTTT. It translates to CALGERPPRYTDKLIF.

This clone has just a few counts. The chain is built from TRDV1 and TRDJ1, with D perhaps assigned TRDD2 or TRDD3 (7 bases each). Germline V gene sequence: CDR1 TSWWSYY, CDR2 QGS. Trimming took 0 bases from V and 1 from J, leaving 21 bases between them. The CDR3 is made up of 19 amino acids. The chain's CDR3 is CALGELFLRSWGGTDKLIF. The CDR3 DNA is TGTGCTCTTGGGGAACTATTCCTACGGAGCTGGGGGGGCACCGATAAACTCATCTTT.

V usage is TRDV1 and J usage is TRDJ1; 11 positions agree with TRDD3. Germline trimming cut 3 bases from V and 11 bases from J; bases unmatched to any gene: 29. CDR3 length equals 21 residues. Germline-derived CDR1 and CDR2 are TSWWSYY and QGS. CDR3 coding DNA: TGTGCTCTTGGGGAGGCCCTTCGCCTCACTACTAGCATGATGGGGGATACGCTGCTCATCTTT. As protein: CALGEALRLTTSMMGDTLLIF.

V is TRDV1 and J is TRDJ1, with D perhaps being TRDD2 or TRDD3 (5 bases each). The CDR3 consists of 21 residues. The V gene's germline CDR1 is TSWWSYY and CDR2 QGS. V lost 5 bases and J 4 bases, leaving 35 bases between the germline ends. The CDR3 region has the DNA TGTGCTCTTGGGAACTCCACCTCTTCCCTCAGTCGGAGGATATATCACGATAAACTCATCTTT. Translation: CALGNSTSSLSRRIYHDKLIF.

In regard to this clone: Germline is not matched at one junction end, which may reflect a read error. The chain links TRDV1 to TRDJ1; 10 bases are shared with TRDD3. The V gene's germline CDR1 is TSWWSYY and CDR2 QGS. This CDR3 region has 19 residues. The CDR3 DNA sequence: TGTGCTCTTGGTGAACGATTTACCGGGGGATACGGGATTACCGATAAACTCATCTTT. Encoded protein: CALGERFTGGYGITDKLIF.

By share, this clone counts as medium-sized. The V and J genes are TRDV2 and TRDJ1; the match to TRDD3 covers 9 bases. The germline CDR1 and CDR2 sequences are GEAIGNYY and EKD. Losses at the gene ends were 0 bases for V and 0 bases for J; bases not matched to a gene: 13. CDR3 length: 19 amino acids. The CDR3 DNA reads as TGTGCCTGTGACACCGAAGGGGTACTGGGGGACCCGTACACCGATAAACTCATCTTT. As protein: CACDTEGVLGDPYTDKLIF.

This clone has a handful of counts. Because the CDR3's place on the DNA is in doubt, the DNA is left out and the CDR3 is given as listed by TCRdb. The chain has TRAV29/DV5 and TRDJ1; the D call of TRDD3 is as the table states it, not checked on the DNA. CDR1 is NSMFDY, CDR2 ISSIKDK, per germline. The CDR3 is made up of 21 amino acids, end residues included. CDR3 region: CSVLLCRPLAGDTGYTDKLIF.

This clone was seen more than once but under ten times. A read error may produce the germline difference seen at one junction end. V and J are TRDV2 and TRDJ1; D gene unclear. CDR1 and CDR2 (germline): GEAIGNYY, EKD. CDR3 length: 12 amino acids. The CDR3: CACAYYTDKPIF. The DNA for the CDR3 is TGTGCCTGCGCTTATTACACCGATAAACCCATCTTT.

Note on this clone: Since a much larger clone is just one base distant, this may be a read error. The chain employs TRDV2 and TRDJ3; 12 nucleotides match TRDD3. This CDR3 is built from 22 residues. Germline V gene sequence: CDR1 GEAIGNYY, CDR2 EKD. After removal of 0 bases from V and 3 bases from J, the junction contained 14 bases not matched to a gene. The DNA for the CDR3 is TGTGCCTGTGACACCGCGGACTGGGGGATACAAGGTTTTTGCTGGGACACCCGACAGATGTTTTTC. Protein sequence: CACDTADWGIQGFCWDTRQMFF.

V gene TRDV1 combines with J gene TRDJ1; no clear D gene. In germline, CDR1 is TSWWSYY, CDR2 QGS. V lost 0 bases and J 0 bases, leaving 23 bases between the germline ends. This CDR3 region has 20 residues. Here the CDR3 reads CALGELQPLRRDPNTDKLIF. CDR3 bases: TGTGCTCTTGGGGAACTCCAGCCCCTGAGGCGGGACCCCAACACCGATAAACTCATCTTT.

This clone was observed a few times. The chain has TRDV1 and TRDJ1; D not certain. Germline V gene sequence: CDR1 TSWWSYY, CDR2 QGS. This CDR3 contains 17 residues. V gave up 5 bases and J gave up 0 bases, with 19 bases separating them. CDR3 sequence (DNA): TGTGCTCTTGGGATACCTCGGCCCCGCGGGTACACCGATAAACTCATCTTT. Its protein product is CALGIPRPRGYTDKLIF.

The gene calls are TRDV1 and TRDJ1; 11 bases fit TRDD3. The germline gives CDR1 TSWWSYY, CDR2 QGS. V was clipped by 3 bases and J by 5 bases; unmatched bases: 11. The CDR3 has 17 amino acids. The CDR3 DNA reads TGTGCTCTTGGGGACCCCGTACTGGGGGATAGGGGAGATAAACTCATCTTT. It codes for CALGDPVLGDRGDKLIF.

This clone has only a few counts. The chain recombines TRDV1 with TRDJ1; 9 bases map to TRDD3. The CDR3 runs to 29 residues. V was pared by 0 bases and J by 1 base, with 42 bases of the junction left unmatched. Germline-derived CDR1 and CDR2 are TSWWSYY and QGS. The CDR3 nucleotides read TGTGCTCTTGGGGAACTATCAGGTCGTCTCCTACGCCGTTCCGTGATGGGGGATAGATTTCCACGTGTCACCGATAAACTCATCTTT. Protein sequence: CALGELSGRLLRRSVMGDRFPRVTDKLIF.

The V call is TRDV1, the J call TRDJ1, with D unclear. The CDR3 runs 17 residues. Trimming removed 1 base from V and 0 bases from J, with 15 bases in between. The germline CDR1 and CDR2 sequences are TSWWSYY and QGS. DNA for the CDR3: TGTGCTCTTGGGGAACCTGCGCGATTCCCTCACACCGATAAACTCATCTTT. Its protein is CALGEPARFPHTDKLIF.

This clone was recorded a few times. The V gene is TRDV1, the J gene TRDJ1; 11 bases fit TRDD3. The CDR3 consists of 23 residues. The V gene's germline CDR1 is TSWWSYY and CDR2 QGS. Germline trimming cut 3 bases from V and 2 bases from J; bases unmatched to any gene: 26. The CDR3 here is CALGDTGPPTIWGIQPGTDKLIF. The CDR3 DNA reads as TGTGCTCTTGGGGACACCGGTCCTCCTACTATCTGGGGGATACAGCCGGGAACCGATAAACTCATCTTT.